This record looks at one T cell receptor (beta chain) sequence and its context. Its antigen remains unknown. This record belongs to a study of cytomegalovirus exposure and HLA in healthy donors. Study information: In a later analysis, it was reported that the approximately 110 validation repertoires had been produced on the same platform as the 666 repertoires belonging to the first cohort.

Study results and caveats: Subsequent analysis revealed that first-cohort TCR clusters tended to co-occur in the approximately 120 validation repertoires. Among TCR beta chains, those listed as cytomegalovirus-associated numbered around 160.

Sequencing was performed with immunoSEQ multiplex PCR; in TCRdb, only in-frame clones are kept and a portion is missing. In the table there are about 240,000 clones, 75% to 90% of which are singletons. The sample comprised PBMCs. The TCR comes from a woman aged 30 to 39 in good health and CMV-seropositive.

CDR3 in DNA: TGTGCCAGCCGCGAGGGAAGGTCGGGCACAGATACGCAGTATTTT. This codes for CASREGRSGTDTQYF. The chain is built from TRBV7-6 and TRBJ2-3; D possibly corresponds to TRBD2 (5 bases). Between the trimmed V and J ends, which lost 8 bases and 1 base, there was a span of 16 bases. This CDR3 is built from 15 residues. Germline CDR1 and CDR2: SGHVS and FNYEAQ. The full variable domain, with the rest looked up from reference TRBV7-6 and TRBJ2-3, is GAGVSQSPRYKVTKRGQDVALRCDPISGHVSLYWYRQALGQGPEFLTYFNYEAQQDKSGLPNDRFSAERPEGSISTLTIQRTEQRDSAMYRCASREGRSGTDTQYFGPGTRLTVL.